The 20 T cell receptor beta chains presented below share a single source sample, sequenced in a study of blood T cell repertoires in COVID-19. TCRdb's table, derived via immunoSEQ multiplex PCR, lists solely in-frame clones and lacks some. The sample shows 200,000 to 250,000 clones, approximately 84% of them seen only once. Source material: PBMCs or T cells enriched from blood (not recorded which). These receptors came from a man aged 40-55 years who had recovered from COVID-19.

This chain links TRBV7-2 with TRBJ1-2; TRBD1 agrees at 7 bases. V trimming: 7 bases; J trimming: 2 bases; junction bases outside the gene matches: 10. Germline values: CDR1 SGHTA, CDR2 FQGNSA. This CDR3 comprises 15 residues. The CDR3 nucleotides read TGTGCCAGCACCGTGGGGCAGGGGGAGAACTATGGCTACACCTTC. Encoded protein: CASTVGQGENYGYTF.

This chain connects TRBV3-1 (or the pseudogene TRBV3-2) to TRBJ2-7; 11 nucleotides align to TRBD2. This CDR3 region has 16 residues. The trim removed 4 bases at V and 3 bases at J, leaving 8 bases unmatched. From germline, CDR1 is LGHDT and CDR2 YNNKEL (reference sequence). The CDR3 nucleotides are TGTGCCAGCAGCCGTTCGGTCACTAGCGGGAGCTACGAGCAGTACTTC. Encoded protein: CASSRSVTSGSYEQYF.

The V and J genes are TRBV29-1 and TRBJ1-2, with 9 bases aligning to TRBD1. In germline, CDR1 is SQVTM, CDR2 ANQGSEA. This CDR3 is 15 amino acids long. The trim removed 2 bases at V and 5 bases at J, leaving 9 bases unmatched. The DNA for the CDR3 is TGCAGCGTTGAACTCCCGGACAGGGGTTTGTATGGCTACACCTTC. Protein product: CSVELPDRGLYGYTF.

The chain couples TRBV4-1 to TRBJ2-7; tentative D call: TRBD2 (6 bases). With 0 bases removed from V and 5 bases from J, the gap between germline ends came to 11 bases. The CDR3 spans 14 residues. Germline V gives CDR1 MGHRA, CDR2 YSYEKL. The CDR3 DNA follows: TGCGCCAGCAGCCAAGAGGCGGGGAGCGACGAGCAGTACTTC. Translation: CASSQEAGSDEQYF.

The rearrangement uses TRBV4-1 and TRBJ1-1, with 7 bases lining up with TRBD1. With 11 bases clipped from V and 4 bases from J, the junction kept 13 bases outside the gene matches. The CDR3 sequence is 14 residues long. Germline lookup yields CDR1 MGHRA and CDR2 YSYEKL. The CDR3 nucleotides are TGCGCCGTGCGGGACAGCTTAAGGGTCACTGAAGCTTTCTTT. This encodes CAVRDSLRVTEAFF.

This sequence joins TRBV28 and TRBJ1-1, with 7 positions matching TRBD1. Per germline, CDR1 MDHEN and CDR2 SYDVKM. CDR3 length: 15 amino acids. Trimming took 4 bases from V and 0 from J; bases not matched to a gene: 5. CDR3 loop: CASSSRQGMNTEAFF. CDR3 sequence (DNA): TGTGCCAGCAGTTCCAGACAGGGCATGAACACTGAAGCTTTCTTT.

This clone came up a few times. The V and J genes are TRBV7-6 and TRBJ2-3; 11 bases agree with TRBD2. This CDR3 is built from 19 residues. After removal of 5 bases from V and 3 bases from J, the junction contained 16 bases not matched to a gene. CDR1 and CDR2 from the germline V gene are SGHVS and FNYEAQ. This chain's CDR3 is CASSPRPTSGVGGTDTQYF. CDR3 DNA: TGTGCCAGCAGCCCCCGGCCGACTAGCGGGGTTGGAGGGACAGATACGCAGTATTTT.

The chain has TRBV3-1 (or the pseudogene TRBV3-2) and TRBJ1-5; 9 nucleotides align to TRBD1. The CDR3 contains 12 residues. CDR1 and CDR2 from the germline V gene are LGHDT and YNNKEL (reference sequence). V lost 8 bases, J lost 5 bases, and 1 base stayed unmatched. CDR3 coding DNA: TGTGCCAGCGGGGACAGGGATCAGCCCCAGCATTTT. This sequence encodes CASGDRDQPQHF.

The V gene is TRBV19, the J gene TRBJ2-2, with 13 bases that match TRBD2. The CDR3 is made up of 16 amino acids. CDR1 is LNHDA, CDR2 SQIVND, per germline (reference sequence). V shed 4 bases and J 6 bases; nucleotides not matched to a gene: 5. This chain's CDR3 is CASSTPTSGRPGELFF. The CDR3, as DNA: TGTGCCAGTAGTACCCCGACTAGCGGGAGGCCCGGGGAGCTGTTTTTT.

This clone appeared once. J is TRBJ1-5 and V is TRBV7-2; D gene unclear. CDR1 and CDR2 from the germline V gene are SGHTA and FQGNSA. V was clipped by 0 bases and J by 3 bases, with 9 bases between them. There are 15 residues in the CDR3. This CDR3 reads CASSLATGDNQPQHF. The CDR3 DNA reads as TGTGCCAGCAGCTTAGCCACGGGAGACAATCAGCCCCAGCATTTT. The full variable domain, in which reference TRBV7-2 and TRBJ1-5 provide the parts outside the CDR3, is GAGVSQSPSNKVTEKGKDVELRCDPISGHTALYWYRQSLGQGLEFLIYFQGNSAPDKSGLPSDRFSAERTGGSVSTLTIQRTQQEDSAVYLCASSLATGDNQPQHFGDGTRLSIL.

The V and J genes are TRBV4-2 and TRBJ2-7; TRBD2 matches at 10 bases. With V trimmed by 4 bases and J by 2 bases, 11 bases remained unmatched. In germline, CDR1 is LGHNA, CDR2 YNFKEQ. There are 17 residues in the CDR3. The CDR3, as DNA: TGTGCCAGCAGCCTTGGGGTAGCGGGGGGAGACACCTACGAGCAGTACTTC. Translated, it gives CASSLGVAGGDTYEQYF.

The chain recombines TRBV25-1 with TRBJ2-7, with TRBD2 matching over 11 bases. In germline, CDR1 is MGHDK, CDR2 SYGVNS. CDR3 length equals 15 residues. The J segment lost 4 bases and the V segment lost 4 bases, leaving 6 bases of the junction unmatched. The CDR3 loop reads CASSVAGGPIYEQYF. In DNA form, the CDR3 reads TGTGCCAGCAGTGTAGCGGGAGGGCCAATTTACGAGCAGTACTTC.

Concerning this clone itself: The junction departs from germline at one end; a sequencing error may be responsible. The chain has TRBV2 and TRBJ1-2, with D possibly TRBD1 on 6 matching bases. The CDR3 totals 10 residues. CDR1 is SNHLY, CDR2 FYNNEI, per germline. CDR3 in amino acids: CASRNRDLRF. DNA for the CDR3: TGTGCCAGCAGAAACAGGGACCTCCGCTTC.

This rearrangement joins TRBV27 to TRBJ2-4, with 7 bases lining up with TRBD1. Trimming removed 6 bases from V and 0 bases from J; junction bases left unmatched: 2. This CDR3 is 14 amino acids long. Germline-derived CDR1 and CDR2 are MNHEY and SMNVEV (reference sequence). The CDR3 spells CASRGQLAKNIQYF. CDR3 DNA sequence: TGTGCCAGCAGGGGACAGCTAGCCAAAAACATTCAGTACTTC.

This clone was detected a few times. The chain has TRBV5-6 and TRBJ1-5; 9 bases agree with TRBD1. The germline gives CDR1 SGHDT, CDR2 YYEEEE. After removal of 4 bases from V and 6 bases from J, the junction contained 8 bases not matched to a gene. The CDR3 has 15 residues. CDR3 region: CASSAGQGSSQPQHF. CDR3 DNA: TGTGCCAGCAGCGCGGGACAGGGATCAAGTCAGCCCCAGCATTTT.

The genes are TRBV6-5 and TRBJ2-1; TRBD1 is a possible D gene (5 bases). CDR1 is MNHEY, CDR2 SVGAGI, per germline. V gave up 4 bases and J gave up 2 bases, with 6 bases separating them. This CDR3 is built from 13 residues. The CDR3 spells CASSWTTYNEQFF. CDR3 nucleotide sequence: TGTGCCAGCAGTTGGACAACCTACAATGAGCAGTTCTTC.

This clone has more than one count but fewer than ten. The chain is built from TRBV28 and TRBJ2-7; the match to TRBD1 covers 7 bases. V lost 3 bases to trimming and J lost 3 bases; unmatched junction nucleotides: 2. The CDR3 is made up of 13 amino acids. Germline V gene data show CDR1 as MDHEN and CDR2 as SYDVKM. CDR3 in amino acids: CASSLAGGYEQYF. The CDR3 DNA reads as TGTGCCAGCAGTTTGGCAGGGGGCTACGAGCAGTACTTC.

The V gene is TRBV12-3 or TRBV12-4, the J gene TRBJ2-1; D is undetermined. The CDR3 is 13 amino acids. With 2 bases removed from V and 5 bases from J, the gap between germline ends came to 7 bases. CDR3 sequence: CASSLNRDNEQFF. CDR3 nucleotide sequence: TGTGCCAGCAGTTTAAACAGAGACAATGAGCAGTTCTTC.

The V gene is TRBV6-1, the J gene TRBJ1-1; D gene uncertain. Germline CDR1 and CDR2: MNHNS and SASEGT. The CDR3 sequence is 14 residues long. V lost 1 base and J 4 bases, leaving 10 bases between the germline ends. CDR3 nucleotides: TGTGCCAGCAGTGAAGTGGGGAGAGGCACTGAAGCTTTCTTT. It is translated as CASSEVGRGTEAFF.

The chain employs TRBV20-1 and TRBJ1-1; no definite D call. The V end lost 2 bases, the J end lost 4 bases, and 5 bases lay between the germline ends. The V gene's germline CDR1 is DFQATT and CDR2 SNEGSKA (reference sequence). The CDR3 is 11 residues long. This chain's CDR3 is CSARRVTEAFF. The CDR3 DNA follows: TGCAGTGCTAGACGTGTCACTGAAGCTTTCTTT.